The present TCR beta chain was sequenced within a study of blood T cell repertoires in COVID-19. Libraries were prepared by immunoSEQ multiplex PCR; TCRdb keeps only in-frame clonotypes and omits some of them. The sample yields a few hundred thousand clones, roughly 77% seen once. What was sequenced was PBMCs or T cells enriched from blood (not recorded which). This clonotype was obtained from a man aged 40-50 years who had recovered from COVID-19.

Here the CDR3 DNA reads TGTGCCAGCAGCCAAGATACCGGGACAGGGGCGCGAGGCTACACCTTC. Its protein is CASSQDTGTGARGYTF. The chain couples TRBV4-2 to TRBJ1-2; the match to TRBD1 covers 10 bases. The germline V gene encodes CDR1 LGHNA and CDR2 YNFKEQ. The CDR3 is 16 amino acids. Unmatched junction bases numbered 9, after V lost 0 bases and J lost 8 bases.